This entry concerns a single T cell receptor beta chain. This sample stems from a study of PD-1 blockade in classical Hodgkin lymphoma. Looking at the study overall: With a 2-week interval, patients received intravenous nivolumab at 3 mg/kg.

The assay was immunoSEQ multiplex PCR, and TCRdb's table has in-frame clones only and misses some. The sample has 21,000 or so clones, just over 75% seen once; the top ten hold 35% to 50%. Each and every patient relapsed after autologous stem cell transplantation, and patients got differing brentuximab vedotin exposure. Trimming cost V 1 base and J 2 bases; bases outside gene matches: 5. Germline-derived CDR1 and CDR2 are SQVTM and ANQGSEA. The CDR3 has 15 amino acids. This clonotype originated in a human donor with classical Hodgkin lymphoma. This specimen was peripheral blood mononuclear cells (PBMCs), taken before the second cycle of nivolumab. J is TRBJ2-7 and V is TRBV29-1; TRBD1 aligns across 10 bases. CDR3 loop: CSVEANGQGAYEQYF. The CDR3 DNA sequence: TGCAGCGTTGAAGCTAACGGACAGGGGGCCTACGAGCAGTACTTC.